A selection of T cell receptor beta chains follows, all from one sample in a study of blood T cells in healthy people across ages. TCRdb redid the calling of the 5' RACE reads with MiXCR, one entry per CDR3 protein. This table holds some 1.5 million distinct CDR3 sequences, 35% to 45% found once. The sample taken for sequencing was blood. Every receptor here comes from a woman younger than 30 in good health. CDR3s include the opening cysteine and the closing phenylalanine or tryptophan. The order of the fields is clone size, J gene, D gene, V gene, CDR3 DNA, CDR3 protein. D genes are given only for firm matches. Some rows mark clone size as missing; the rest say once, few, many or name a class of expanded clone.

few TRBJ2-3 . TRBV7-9 TGTGCCAGCAGCTTAGCAGGGGGAAGAGTAGATACGCAGTATTTT CASSLAGGRVDTQYF
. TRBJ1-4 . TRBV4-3 TGCGCCAGCAGCCAAGATCGGGCGGCTAATGAAAAACTGTTTTTT CASSQDRAANEKLFF
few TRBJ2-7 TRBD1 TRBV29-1 TGCAGCGTTGATCAGGGACAGGGGACCTACGAGCAGTACTTC CSVDQGQGTYEQYF
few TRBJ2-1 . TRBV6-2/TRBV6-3 TGTGCCAGCAGTTGGGTTAGAAGGTTTCACTATGAGCAGTTCTTC CASSWVRRFHYEQFF
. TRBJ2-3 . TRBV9 TGTGCCAGCAGCGTATCAGGGGGGAAAAGCACAGATACGCAGTATTTT CASSVSGGKSTDTQYF
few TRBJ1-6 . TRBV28 TGTGCCAGCAGTACCGCGACCGAAACAAATTCACCCCTCCACTTT CASSTATETNSPLHF
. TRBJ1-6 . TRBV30 TGTGCCTGGAGTAGTCAAACCCGGAATTCACCCCTCCACTTT CAWSSQTRNSPLHF
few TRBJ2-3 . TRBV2 TGTGCCAGCAGTGAAGTGGAGACAGATACGCAGTATTTT CASSEVETDTQYF
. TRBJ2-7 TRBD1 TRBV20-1 TGCAGTGCTAGAACGGACAGGGGCTACGAGCAGTACTTC CSARTDRGYEQYF
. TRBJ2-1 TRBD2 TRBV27 TGTGCCAGCAGTTTCTATCTTCGGGGGGGCCGGGGTGAGCAGTTCTTC CASSFYLRGGRGEQFF
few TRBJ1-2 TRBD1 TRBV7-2 TGTGCCAGCAGCCTCCGGGACAGACAACTCTATGGCTACACCTTC CASSLRDRQLYGYTF
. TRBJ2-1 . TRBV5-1 TGCGCCAGCAGGGGGGAAGGGAACAATGAGCAGTTCTTC CASRGEGNNEQFF
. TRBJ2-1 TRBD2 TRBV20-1 TGCAGTGCCGAGACTAGCGGCCTTAGGAATGAGCAGTTCTTC CSAETSGLRNEQFF
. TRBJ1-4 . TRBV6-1 TGTGCCAGCAGCCACAAACCGACGGGGGGGCGGATTGAAAAACTGTTTTTT CASSHKPTGGRIEKLFF
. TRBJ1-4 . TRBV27 TGTGCCAGCGGAACCGGGACTGTTAATGAAAAACTGTTTTTT CASGTGTVNEKLFF
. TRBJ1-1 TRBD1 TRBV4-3 TGCGCCAGCAGCCCAATTGGGACAGGGAGGAAGACTGAAGCTTTCTTT CASSPIGTGRKTEAFF
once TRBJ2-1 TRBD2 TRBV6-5 TGTGCCAGCAGTCCGAGCGGGAGCTCCTACAATGGGCAGTTCTTC CASSPSGSSYNGQFF
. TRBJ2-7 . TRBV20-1 TGCAGTGCTAGCTGGACAGCAACCTACGAGCAGTACTTC CSASWTATYEQYF
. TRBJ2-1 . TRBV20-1 TGCAGTGCTATAGGGGCCGACGGGGTTGAGCAGTTCTTC CSAIGADGVEQFF
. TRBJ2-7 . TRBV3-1 TGTGCCAGCAGCCAAGTGGGACGGGGAATCTCCTACGAGCAGTACTTC CASSQVGRGISYEQYF
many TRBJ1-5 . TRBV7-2 TGTGCCAGCAGCTTAGGACAACTAAATCAGCCCCAGCATTTT CASSLGQLNQPQHF
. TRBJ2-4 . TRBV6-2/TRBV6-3 TGTGCCAGCAGTTACGGGACGGAAAACATTCAGTACTTC CASSYGTENIQYF
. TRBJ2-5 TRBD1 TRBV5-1 TGCGCCAGCAGCGTAAGACAGGGGGCACAGGAGACCCAGTACTTC CASSVRQGAQETQYF
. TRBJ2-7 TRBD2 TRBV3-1 TGTGCCAGCAGCCAAGATTGGGGAGGGCCAAGCTCCTACGAGCAGTACTTC CASSQDWGGPSSYEQYF
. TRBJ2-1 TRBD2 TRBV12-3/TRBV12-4 TGTGCCAGCAGACGAGCGGGGGGTTGGGAGCAGTTCTTC CASRRAGGWEQFF
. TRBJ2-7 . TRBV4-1 TGCGCCAGCAGCCAAGGTGGACAGTCCTACGAGCAGTACTTC CASSQGGQSYEQYF
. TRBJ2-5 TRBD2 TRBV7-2 TGTGCCAGCAGCTTAGGTGGACTAGCGGGGCAAGAGACCCAGTACTTC CASSLGGLAGQETQYF
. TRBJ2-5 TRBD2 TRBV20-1 TGCAGTGCTCCGACTAGCGGGGGCCGAGAGACCCAGTACTTC CSAPTSGGRETQYF
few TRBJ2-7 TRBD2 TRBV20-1 TGCAGTGCTCCCCGTTTAGCGGGAGTTGTCTACGAGCAGTACTTC CSAPRLAGVVYEQYF
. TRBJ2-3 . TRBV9 TGTGCCAGCAGCGTTTTCGCAGATACGCAGTATTTT CASSVFADTQYF
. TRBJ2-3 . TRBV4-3 TGCGCCAGCAGCCAAGACTGGGTAGATACGCAGTATTTT CASSQDWVDTQYF
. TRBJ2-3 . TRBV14 TGTGCCAGCAGCCATAGGGTCAGCACAGATACGCAGTATTTT CASSHRVSTDTQYF
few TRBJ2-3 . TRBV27 TGTGCCAGCAGTTGGCAGGGCACAGATACGCAGTATTTT CASSWQGTDTQYF
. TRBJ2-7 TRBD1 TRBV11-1 TGTGCCAGCAGCATAGACTCCGGGACAGGGTCGACCTACGAGCAGTACTTC CASSIDSGTGSTYEQYF
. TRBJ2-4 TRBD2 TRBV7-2 TGTGCCAGCAGCTCCCCTAGCGGGATTCTAGCCAAAAACATTCAGTACTTC CASSSPSGILAKNIQYF
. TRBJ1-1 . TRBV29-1 TGCAGCGTTGAACATAGGGCGAACACTGAAGCTTTCTTT CSVEHRANTEAFF
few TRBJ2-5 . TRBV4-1 TGCGCCAGCAGCACAGGAGACCGAGTGGAGACCCAGTACTTC CASSTGDRVETQYF
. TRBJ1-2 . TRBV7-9 TGTGCCAGCGGCTCAGGACTGGGATATAACTACACCTTC CASGSGLGYNYTF
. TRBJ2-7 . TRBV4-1 TGCGCCAGCTCAAAGGAGGGCGAGCAGTACTTC CASSKEGEQYF
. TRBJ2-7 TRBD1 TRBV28 TGTGCCAGCAGTTTGCCCCCCAGGGGGCTTTCCTACGAGCAGTACTTC CASSLPPRGLSYEQYF
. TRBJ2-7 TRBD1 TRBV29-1 TGCAGCGTAGGCCGGGACAGAAAGTCCTACGAGCAGTACTTC CSVGRDRKSYEQYF
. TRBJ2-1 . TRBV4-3 TGCGCCAGCAGCCCCTTAGCGGATTCCTCCTACAATGAGCAGTTCTTC CASSPLADSSYNEQFF
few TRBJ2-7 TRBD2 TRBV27 TGTGCCAGCAGTAGAGGACTAGCGGGGGGCTCCTACGAGCAGTACTTC CASSRGLAGGSYEQYF
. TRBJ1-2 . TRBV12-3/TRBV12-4 TGTGCCAGCAGTTCCCGGCGGCGGGCAGAATTAAACTATGGCTACACCTTC CASSSRRRAELNYGYTF
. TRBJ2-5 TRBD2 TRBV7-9 TGTGCCAGCGGCGGGACTAGCGGGATCTACAATGAGCAGTACTTC CASGGTSGIYNEQYF
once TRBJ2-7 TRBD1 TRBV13 TGTGCCAGCAGCTTAGGGAACAGGGGCGGCGAGCAGTACTTC CASSLGNRGGEQYF
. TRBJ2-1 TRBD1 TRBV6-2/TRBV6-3 TGTGCCAGCAGTAATGGACAGGGGGCCGATGAGCAGTTCTTC CASSNGQGADEQFF
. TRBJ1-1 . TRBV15 TGTGCCACCAGCAGATACCCAAGGACGAACACTGAAGCTTTCTTT CATSRYPRTNTEAFF
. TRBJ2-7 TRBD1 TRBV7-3 TGTGCCAGCAGCTTGGACAGGCTTCACGAGCAGTACTTC CASSLDRLHEQYF
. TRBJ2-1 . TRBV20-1 TGCAGTGCAATTAGGCGGAATGAGCAGTTCTTC CSAIRRNEQFF